The clone carrying this T cell receptor beta chain was picked up a small number of times. Its antigen remains unidentified. Primers: 60 Vbeta forward and 13 Jbeta reverse. Assay: immunoSEQ multiplex PCR; the TCRdb copy retains only in-frame clones and omits some. Of about 180,000 clones listed, about four fifths were seen once; the top ten hold roughly 3%. The germline V gene encodes CDR1 MNHNY and CDR2 SVGAGI (reference sequence). V lost 4 bases and J lost 4, with 2 bases in between. The CDR3 sequence is 11 residues long. The data originate from a study of cytomegalovirus exposure and HLA in healthy donors. General observations from the study: Reports showed the classifier diagnosing cytomegalovirus status with high specificity and sensitivity. In an earlier analysis, about 87% or about 30%: the productive usage of most TCR beta V segments. A later analysis linked a missense DCLRE1C variant to TCR beta V- and J-gene trimming.

The rearrangement joins TRBV6-6 to TRBJ1-5; D unresolved. The receptor was isolated from a male donor in good health and CMV-seronegative. Input material: PBMCs. Written as DNA, the CDR3 is TGTGCCAGCAGTTCTAATCAGCCCCAGCATTTT. This gives the protein CASSSNQPQHF.